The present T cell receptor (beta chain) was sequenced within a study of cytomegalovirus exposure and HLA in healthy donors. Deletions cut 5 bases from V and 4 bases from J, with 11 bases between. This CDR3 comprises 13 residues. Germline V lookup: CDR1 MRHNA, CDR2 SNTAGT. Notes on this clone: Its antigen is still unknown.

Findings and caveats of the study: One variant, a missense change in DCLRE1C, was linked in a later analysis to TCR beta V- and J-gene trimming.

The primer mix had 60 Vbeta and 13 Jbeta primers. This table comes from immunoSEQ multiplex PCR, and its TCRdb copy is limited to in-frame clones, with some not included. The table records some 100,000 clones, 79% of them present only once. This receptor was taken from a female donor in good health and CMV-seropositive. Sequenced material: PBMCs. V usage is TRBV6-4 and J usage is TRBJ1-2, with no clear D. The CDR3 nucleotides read TGTGCCAGCAGTCGAGGGTCCAGCTATGGCTACACCTTC. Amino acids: CASSRGSSYGYTF.